Here is one TCR beta chain with its context. These data are taken from a study of control samples from healthy donors and cancer patients. The CDR3 totals 16 residues. V shed 3 bases, J shed 4 bases, and the junction held 9 bases outside the gene matches. The germline gives CDR1 LNHDA, CDR2 SQIVND (reference sequence). TCRdb's copy holds only in-frame clones and misses some; the assay was immunoSEQ multiplex PCR. Here the sample spans some 110,000 clones, approximately 90% being singletons. This receptor was identified in a woman aged 45-60 years with colorectal cancer. This chain uses TRBV19 with TRBJ1-2, with TRBD1 matching 9 bases. The sample taken for sequencing was PBMCs. CDR3 protein: CASSMGPGQGFYGYTF. CDR3 DNA: TGTGCCAGTAGTATGGGCCCGGGACAGGGATTCTATGGCTACACCTTC.